A single sample gave rise to the 10 T cell receptor beta chains below, sequenced in a study of T cells in Graves' hyperthyroidism and ophthalmopathy. There were TCR beta CDR3 regions amplified from RNA transcripts. TCR CDR3 underwent first-round RT-PCR with the HTBI primer set. Using its own MiXCR run on the multiplex PCR reads, TCRdb lists one record per CDR3 protein. The table includes about 700,000 distinct CDR3 sequences, 13% to 15% detected once. Sequences were obtained from blood. All receptors derive from a woman between 18 and 30 years old with Graves' hyperthyroidism.

There are many counts of this clonotype. A read error may account for a junction end that differs from germline. The chain links TRBV7-2 to TRBJ2-1; D ambiguous. The CDR3 is 16 residues long. The germline V gene has CDR1 SGHTA and CDR2 FQGNSA. Written as DNA, the CDR3 is TGTGCCAGCAGTTTAGAGGCGGTAGGACCCAACAATGAGCAGTTCTTC. This encodes CASSLEAVGPNNEQFF.

This clonotype has ten or more counts. The V call is TRBV5-1, the J call TRBJ2-1, with D tentatively TRBD1 or TRBD2 (5 bases each). Looked up from germline, CDR1 is SGHRS and CDR2 is YFSETQ. The CDR3 contains 14 residues. Trimming left V 4 bases short and J 7 bases short, with 15 bases between. The CDR3 spells CASSTLGDGNEQFF. The CDR3 DNA follows: TGCGCCAGCAGCACGCTCGGGGACGGGAATGAGCAGTTCTTC.

This chain links TRBV4-3 with TRBJ2-1; D call uncertain. The CDR3 is 16 residues long. V gave up 4 bases and J gave up 4 bases, with 17 bases separating them. CDR1 is LGHNA, CDR2 YSLEER, per germline. CDR3 sequence (DNA): TGCGCCAGCAGCCCGCTGGCGGAGCGCCCGTACAATGAGCAGTTCTTC. It translates to CASSPLAERPYNEQFF.

A few counts support this clonotype. The chain uses TRBV20-1 and TRBJ1-5, with 9 bases fitting TRBD1. This CDR3 region has 13 residues. Germline V lookup: CDR1 DFQATT, CDR2 SNEGSKA (reference sequence). Trimming cost V 6 bases and J 11 bases; bases outside gene matches: 11. The CDR3 loop is CSAETGGGWSQHF. CDR3 DNA sequence: TGCAGTGCGGAGACAGGGGGTGGATGGTCCCAGCATTTT.

This clonotype came up many times. The V and J genes are TRBV7-3 and TRBJ2-3; 9 bases agree with TRBD1. The ends lost 3 bases at V and 3 bases at J; junction bases unmatched: 1. CDR1 is SGHTA, CDR2 FQGTGA, per germline. CDR3 length equals 14 residues. The CDR3 bases are TGTGCCAGCAGCTTTGGGACAGGGACAGATACGCAGTATTTT. Its translation is CASSFGTGTDTQYF.

This clonotype was seen a few times. V gene TRBV7-3 combines with J gene TRBJ2-2, with D perhaps TRBD1 (5 bases). The ends were cut back, 5 bases at V and 6 bases at J, with 19 bases in the middle. Germline lookup yields CDR1 SGHTA and CDR2 FQGTGA. The CDR3 runs 16 residues. The CDR3: CASSRQGSRSAGELFF. CDR3 coding DNA: TGTGCCAGCAGCCGTCAGGGAAGTAGGTCTGCCGGGGAGCTGTTTTTT.

This clonotype was seen at least ten times. The V gene is TRBV20-1, the J gene TRBJ2-7; 7 bases fit TRBD2. Germline lookup yields CDR1 DFQATT and CDR2 SNEGSKA (reference sequence). V lost 0 bases to trimming and J lost 5 bases; unmatched junction nucleotides: 13. The CDR3 length is 16 residues. CDR3 protein: CSARDRLRGSFNEQYF. The CDR3 nucleotides read TGCAGTGCTAGAGATCGGTTGCGCGGGAGTTTCAACGAGCAGTACTTC.

Ten or more counts support this clonotype. The chain links TRBV6-2 or TRBV6-3 to TRBJ1-5; possible D gene TRBD1, 6 bases. The CDR3 is made up of 13 amino acids. The ends were cut back, 6 bases at V and 3 bases at J, with 9 bases in the middle. Germline CDR1 is MNHEY and CDR2 is SVGEGT. CDR3 DNA sequence: TGTGCCAGCAGGCGACAGGTCAATCAGCCCCAGCATTTT. Protein product: CASRRQVNQPQHF.

The table lists this clonotype with many counts. The chain combines TRBV30 with TRBJ2-7; 8 positions match TRBD1. Trimming at V came to 8 bases and at J to 3 bases, leaving 9 bases not matched to a gene. CDR3 size: 13 residues. CDR1 is GTSNPN, CDR2 SVGIG, per germline (reference sequence). CDR3 sequence reads: CAGVDRGGYEQYF. Written as DNA, the CDR3 is TGTGCCGGCGTCGACAGGGGAGGCTACGAGCAGTACTTC.

This clonotype has at least ten counts. This chain connects TRBV7-9 to TRBJ2-1, with 8 bases matching TRBD2. Germline V gene sequence: CDR1 SEHNR, CDR2 FQNEAQ (reference sequence). V dropped 3 bases and J dropped 5; count of bases not matched to a gene: 6. CDR3 length equals 15 residues. The CDR3 spells CASSLSSGFNNEQFF. DNA for the CDR3: TGTGCCAGCAGCTTGTCTAGCGGGTTCAACAATGAGCAGTTCTTC. The entire variable domain, with the rest obtained from reference TRBV7-9 and TRBJ2-1, is as follows: DTGVSQNPRHKITKRGQNVTFRCDPISEHNRLYWYRQTLGQGPEFLTYFQNEAQLEKSRLLSDRFSAERPKGSFSTLEIQRTEQGDSAMYLCASSLSSGFNNEQFFGPGTRLTVL.